The present TCR beta chain was sequenced within a study of T cells in women clearing cervical HPV infection (dated 2018 in TCRdb). Broadly, across the study: Cases were some 26 women with histologically confirmed HPV16-related CIN3 or worse, including a couple of invasive cancers. Controls were 20 to 30 women whose single incident HPV16 infection cleared within 12 months without precancer or cancer developing. Case blood was taken at the visit when the lesion was first identified, whereas control blood was taken when infection was no longer detected. For cases, a median interval of 149 days, with an interquartile range of about 90 to 210 days, was observed between lesion detection and blood sampling. Since HLA typing was available for only a few women, HLA type could not be ruled out as a confounder. This exploratory proof-of-principle case-control study, nested within the Guanacaste HPV Natural History Study in Costa Rica, compared TCR repertoires among women with different cervical HPV16 outcomes. Cases were matched to controls by age within five years and by the year the sample was collected. Cases had a median age of almost 35 years compared with 38 to 40 for controls, and baseline characteristics showed no significant differences between the groups. In the parent cohort, around 9,800 women aged 18 or older were enrolled in Guanacaste, Costa Rica, during about 1992 to 1994 and then followed for approximately 7 years. Five blinded duplicates per group were added as quality controls, giving around 60 samples: 50 or so participants and approximately ten replicates.

Every participant had a single incident cervical HPV16 infection, and women with prevalent HPV16 infections were excluded. Cervical HPV DNA was detected with MY09/MY11 PCR, and genotyping was done with dot-blot hybridization. Roughly 15 mL of heparinized blood was centrifuged, after which the buffy coat was aliquoted, frozen at -30 degrees C, and then stored at -80 degrees C. Genomic DNA was extracted from buffy coat specimens using QIAGEN kits. The immunoSEQ assay used multiplex PCR to amplify TCR beta CDR3 regions from an average of approximately 1,100 ng of genomic DNA per sample. Primer bias was corrected in the assay by using a complete synthetic TCR repertoire to establish an amplification baseline. Amplicons were sequenced on the Illumina platform. The study's own analysis went as follows. Sequences were error-corrected by clustering with frequency ratios and a modified nearest-neighbor algorithm and were then analyzed in the immunoSEQ Analyzer with IMGT gene definitions. At each rarefaction depth, TCR richness and evenness were averaged over 20 rarefaction repeats, and samples with fewer sequences than the depth were excluded. Relative abundances of V, D and J genes were compared between groups using Wilcoxon rank sum tests, with FDR correction applied. An intraclass correlation of 90% to 97% for TCR richness and an average of roughly 76% across 65 or so gene segments were obtained from the blinded duplicates. Drawn from immuneACCESS, this table holds only the in-frame rearrangements with V and J called that TCRdb kept. Clones are partly lost; checked studies trace under half to an unresolved V gene and leave the rest unexplained. That table furnishes V, J and clone size, whereas the DNA furnished D and trimming. This sample's table carries about 16,000 clones. About 11% of the sample is held by the ten biggest clonotypes.

Paper-wide results and their limitations: Whether associations preceded infection or resulted from infection could not be shown with the cross-sectional design, and effector/memory subsets and HPV-specific T cells were not isolated. TCR repertoire richness was significantly higher in CIN3+ cases than in controls across sequencing depths, while evenness did not differ. Cases were distinguished from controls with an estimated AUC of about 0.8 by random forest classifiers combining richness and V gene abundances. Because the number of T cells in each sample was unknown, differences in richness could reflect differing T-cell content rather than repertoire biology.

A word on this clone: Its antigen is still unknown.

The sequence derives from a woman between 18 and 75 years old with a cervical HPV16 infection that either progressed to CIN3+ or cleared (not recorded which). Sequencing used blood buffy coat.

The CDR3 region has the sequence CAISENPGQEAFF. The CDR3 bases that were read are TGTGCCATCAGTGAGAACCCGGGACAGGAA. The rearranged chain carries TRBV10-3 and TRBJ1-1; TRBD1 agrees with 7 junctional bases. The read stops 3 residues short of the end of the CDR3; the missing end is completed from the germline J gene. The CDR3 spans 13 residues, from the cysteine through the phenylalanine. The 30 bases shown cover part of the CDR3, and their frame starts at base 1. The germline V gene sets CDR1 to ENHRY and CDR2 to SYGVKD.